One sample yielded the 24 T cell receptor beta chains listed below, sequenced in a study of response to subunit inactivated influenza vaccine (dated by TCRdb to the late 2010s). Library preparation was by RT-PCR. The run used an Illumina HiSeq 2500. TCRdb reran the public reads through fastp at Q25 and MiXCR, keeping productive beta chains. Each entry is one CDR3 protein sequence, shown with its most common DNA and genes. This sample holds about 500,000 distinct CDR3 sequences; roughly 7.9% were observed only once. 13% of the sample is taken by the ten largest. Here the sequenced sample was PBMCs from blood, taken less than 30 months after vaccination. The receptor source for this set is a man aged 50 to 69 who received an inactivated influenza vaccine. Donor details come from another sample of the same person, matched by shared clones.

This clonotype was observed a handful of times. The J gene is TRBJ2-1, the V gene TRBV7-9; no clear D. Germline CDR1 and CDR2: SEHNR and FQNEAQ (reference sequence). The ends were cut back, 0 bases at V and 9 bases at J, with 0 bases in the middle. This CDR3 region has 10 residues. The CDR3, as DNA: TGTGCCAGCAGCTTAGCTGAGCAGTTCTTC. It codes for CASSLAEQFF.

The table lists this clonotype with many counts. The CDR3 loop reads CSAKRGGWGTGELFF. The DNA for the CDR3 is TGCAGTGCTAAGCGAGGGGGATGGGGCACCGGGGAGCTGTTTTTT. The chain is built from TRBV20-1 and TRBJ2-2, with D tentatively TRBD1 (6 bases). CDR1 is DFQATT, CDR2 SNEGSKA, per germline (reference sequence). The CDR3 consists of 15 residues. V shed 4 bases and J shed 4 bases, with 16 bases lying between them.

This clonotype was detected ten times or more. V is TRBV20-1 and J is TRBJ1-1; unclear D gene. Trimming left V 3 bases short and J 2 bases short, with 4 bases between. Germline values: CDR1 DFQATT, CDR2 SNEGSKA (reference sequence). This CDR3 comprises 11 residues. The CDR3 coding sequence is TGCAGTGCTAGGGAAAACACTGAAGCTTTCTTT. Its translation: CSARENTEAFF.

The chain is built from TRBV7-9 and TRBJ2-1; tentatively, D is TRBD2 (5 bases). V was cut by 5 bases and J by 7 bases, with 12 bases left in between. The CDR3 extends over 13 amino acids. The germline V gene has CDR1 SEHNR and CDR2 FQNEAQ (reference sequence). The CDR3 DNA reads TGTGCCAGCAGCCAAATCCCGGGGAATGAGCAGTTCTTC. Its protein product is CASSQIPGNEQFF.

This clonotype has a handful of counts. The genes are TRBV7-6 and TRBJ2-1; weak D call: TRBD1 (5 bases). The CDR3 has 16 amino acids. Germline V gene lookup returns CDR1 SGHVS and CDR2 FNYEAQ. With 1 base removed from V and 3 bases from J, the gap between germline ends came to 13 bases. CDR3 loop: CASSLGAGRFYNEQFF. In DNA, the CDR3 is TGTGCCAGCAGCTTAGGTGCAGGGCGGTTCTACAATGAGCAGTTCTTC.

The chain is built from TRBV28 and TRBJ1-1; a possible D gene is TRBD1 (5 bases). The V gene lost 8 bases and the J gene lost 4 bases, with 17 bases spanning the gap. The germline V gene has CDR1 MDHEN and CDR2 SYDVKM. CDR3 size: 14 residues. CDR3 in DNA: TGTGCCAGCGGCCACTGGGACGGGACCACTGAAGCTTTCTTT. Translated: CASGHWDGTTEAFF.

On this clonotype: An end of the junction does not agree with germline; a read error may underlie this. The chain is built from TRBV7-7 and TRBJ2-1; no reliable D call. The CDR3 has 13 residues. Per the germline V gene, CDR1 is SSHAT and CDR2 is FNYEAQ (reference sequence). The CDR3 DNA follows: TGTGCTAGCAGCTACGGACCTACCTATGAGCAGTTCTTC. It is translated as CASSYGPTYEQFF.

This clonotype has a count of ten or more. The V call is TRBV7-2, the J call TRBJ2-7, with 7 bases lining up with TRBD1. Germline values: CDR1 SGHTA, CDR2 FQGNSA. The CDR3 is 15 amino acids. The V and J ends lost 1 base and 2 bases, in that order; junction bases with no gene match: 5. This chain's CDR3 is CASSLVGQGAYEQYF. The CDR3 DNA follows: TGTGCCAGCAGCTTAGTGGGTCAGGGGGCCTACGAGCAGTACTTC. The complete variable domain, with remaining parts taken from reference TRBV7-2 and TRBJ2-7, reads GAGVSQSPSNKVTEKGKDVELRCDPISGHTALYWYRQSLGQGLEFLIYFQGNSAPDKSGLPSDRFSAERTGGSVSTLTIQRTQQEDSAVYLCASSLVGQGAYEQYFGPGTRLTVT.

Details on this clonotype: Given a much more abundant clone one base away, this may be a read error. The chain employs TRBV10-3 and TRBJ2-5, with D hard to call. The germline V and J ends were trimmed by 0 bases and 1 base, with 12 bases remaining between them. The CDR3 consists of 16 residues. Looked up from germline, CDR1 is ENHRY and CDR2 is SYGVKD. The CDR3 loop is CAISESPAVCQETQYF. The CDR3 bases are TGTGCCATCAGTGAGTCGCCGGCGGTATGCCAAGAGACCCAGTACTTC.

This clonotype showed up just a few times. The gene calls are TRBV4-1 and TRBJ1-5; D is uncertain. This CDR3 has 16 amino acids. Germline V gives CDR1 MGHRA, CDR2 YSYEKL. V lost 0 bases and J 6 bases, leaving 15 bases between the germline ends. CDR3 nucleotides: TGCGCCAGCAGCCAAGATCTTGGGAGGGAGGGTCAGCCCCAGCATTTT. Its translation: CASSQDLGREGQPQHF.

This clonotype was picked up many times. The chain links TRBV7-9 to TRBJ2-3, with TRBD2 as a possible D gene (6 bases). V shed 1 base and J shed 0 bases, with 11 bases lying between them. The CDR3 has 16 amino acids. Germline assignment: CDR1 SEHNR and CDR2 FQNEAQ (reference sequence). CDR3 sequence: CASSLGSSGSTDTQYF. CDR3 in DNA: TGTGCCAGCAGCTTAGGTTCCAGCGGGAGCACAGATACGCAGTATTTT.

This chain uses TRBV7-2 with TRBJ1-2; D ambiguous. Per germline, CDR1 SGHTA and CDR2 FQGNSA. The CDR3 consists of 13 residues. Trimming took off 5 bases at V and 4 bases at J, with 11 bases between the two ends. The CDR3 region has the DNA TGTGCCAGCAGCCAGCAGAAATCCTATGGCTACACCTTC. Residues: CASSQQKSYGYTF.

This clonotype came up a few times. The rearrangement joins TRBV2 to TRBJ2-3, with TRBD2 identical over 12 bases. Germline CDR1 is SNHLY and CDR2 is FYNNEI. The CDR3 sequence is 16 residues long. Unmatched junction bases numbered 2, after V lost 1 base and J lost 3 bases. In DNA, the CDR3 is TGTGCCAGCAGTGAAGTACTAGCGGGAGGTACAGATACGCAGTATTTT. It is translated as CASSEVLAGGTDTQYF.

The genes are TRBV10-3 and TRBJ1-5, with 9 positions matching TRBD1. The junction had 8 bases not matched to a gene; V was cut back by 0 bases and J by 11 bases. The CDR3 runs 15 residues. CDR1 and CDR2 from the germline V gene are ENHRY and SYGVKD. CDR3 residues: CAISESRQGGKTQHF. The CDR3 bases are TGTGCCATCAGTGAGTCGAGACAGGGGGGGAAGACCCAGCATTTT.

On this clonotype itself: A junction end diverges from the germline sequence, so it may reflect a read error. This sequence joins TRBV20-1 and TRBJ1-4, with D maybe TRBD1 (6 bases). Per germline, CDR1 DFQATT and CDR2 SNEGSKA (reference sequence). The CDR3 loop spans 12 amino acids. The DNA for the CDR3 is TGCAGTGCAAGGGGGGACCATGATAAACTGTTTTTT. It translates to CSARGDHDKLFF.

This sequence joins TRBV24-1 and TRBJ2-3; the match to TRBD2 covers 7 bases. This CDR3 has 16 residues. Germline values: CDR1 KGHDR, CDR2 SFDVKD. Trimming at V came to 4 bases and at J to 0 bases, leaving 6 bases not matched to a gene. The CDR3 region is CATSDPHGGSTDTQYF. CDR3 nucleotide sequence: TGTGCCACCAGTGACCCCCACGGGGGGAGCACAGATACGCAGTATTTT.

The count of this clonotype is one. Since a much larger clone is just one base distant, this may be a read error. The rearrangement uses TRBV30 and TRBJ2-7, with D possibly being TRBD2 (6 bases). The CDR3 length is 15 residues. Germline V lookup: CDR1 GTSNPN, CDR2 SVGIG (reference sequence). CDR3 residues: CAWTLGLPASYKQYF. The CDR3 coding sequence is TGTGCCTGGACCCTGGGACTCCCGGCCTCCTACAAGCAGTACTTC.

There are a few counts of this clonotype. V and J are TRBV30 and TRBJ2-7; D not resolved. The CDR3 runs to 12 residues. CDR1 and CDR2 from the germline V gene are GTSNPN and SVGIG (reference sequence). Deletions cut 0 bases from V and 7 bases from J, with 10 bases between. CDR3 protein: CAWSVSRREQYF. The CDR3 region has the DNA TGTGCCTGGAGTGTAAGTCGTAGGGAGCAGTACTTC.

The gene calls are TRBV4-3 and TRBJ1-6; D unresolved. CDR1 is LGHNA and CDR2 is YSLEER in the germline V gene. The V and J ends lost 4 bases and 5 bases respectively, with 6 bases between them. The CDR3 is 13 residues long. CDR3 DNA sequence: TGCGCCAGCAGCCCGGGTAATAATTCACCCCTCCACTTT. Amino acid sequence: CASSPGNNSPLHF.

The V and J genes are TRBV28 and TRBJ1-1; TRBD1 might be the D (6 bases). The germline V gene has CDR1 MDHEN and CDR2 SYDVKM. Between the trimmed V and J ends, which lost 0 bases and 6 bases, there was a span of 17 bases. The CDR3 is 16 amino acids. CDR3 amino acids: CASSLWGGRGDPEAFF. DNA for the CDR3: TGTGCCAGCAGTTTATGGGGGGGCAGGGGAGACCCTGAAGCTTTCTTT.

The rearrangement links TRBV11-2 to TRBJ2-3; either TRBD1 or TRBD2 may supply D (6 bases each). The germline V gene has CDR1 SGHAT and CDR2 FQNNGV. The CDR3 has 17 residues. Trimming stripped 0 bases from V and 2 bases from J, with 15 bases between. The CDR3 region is CASSLDLGGFATDTQYF. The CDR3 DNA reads TGTGCCAGCAGCTTAGATCTAGGGGGGTTCGCCACAGATACGCAGTATTTT. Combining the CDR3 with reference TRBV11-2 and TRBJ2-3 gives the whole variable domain EAGVAQSPRYKIIEKRQSVAFWCNPISGHATLYWYQQILGQGPKLLIQFQNNGVVDDSQLPKDRFSAERLKGVDSTLKIQPAKLEDSAVYLCASSLDLGGFATDTQYFGPGTRLTVL.

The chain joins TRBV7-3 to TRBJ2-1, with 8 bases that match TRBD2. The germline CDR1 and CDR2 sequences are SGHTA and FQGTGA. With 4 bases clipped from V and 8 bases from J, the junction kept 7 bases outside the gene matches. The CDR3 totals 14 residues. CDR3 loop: CASSSTGGRHEQFF. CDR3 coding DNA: TGTGCCAGCAGCTCGACGGGGGGGAGGCATGAGCAGTTCTTC.

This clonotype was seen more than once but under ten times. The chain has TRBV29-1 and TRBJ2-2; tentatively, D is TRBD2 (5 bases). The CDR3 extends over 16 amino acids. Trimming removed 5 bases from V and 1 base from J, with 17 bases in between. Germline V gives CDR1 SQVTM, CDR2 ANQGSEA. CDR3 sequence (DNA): TGCAGCGTTTTCGGACCGGGAAAGGGGAACACCGGGGAGCTGTTTTTT. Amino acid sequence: CSVFGPGKGNTGELFF.

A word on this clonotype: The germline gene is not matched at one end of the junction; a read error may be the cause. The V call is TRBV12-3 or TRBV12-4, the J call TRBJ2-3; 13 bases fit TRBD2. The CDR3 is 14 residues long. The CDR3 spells CASSITGTSGEWLF. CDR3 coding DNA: TGTGCCAGCAGTATAACCGGGACTAGCGGGGAGTGGTTATTT.